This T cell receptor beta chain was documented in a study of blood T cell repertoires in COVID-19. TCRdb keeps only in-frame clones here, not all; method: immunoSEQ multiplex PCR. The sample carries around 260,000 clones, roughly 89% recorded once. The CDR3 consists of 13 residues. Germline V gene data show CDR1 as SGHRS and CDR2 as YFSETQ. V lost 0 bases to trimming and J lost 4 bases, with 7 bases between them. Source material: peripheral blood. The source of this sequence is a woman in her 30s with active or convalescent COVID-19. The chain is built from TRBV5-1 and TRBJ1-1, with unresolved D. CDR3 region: CASSLDSGTEAFF. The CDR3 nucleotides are TGCGCCAGCAGCTTGGACAGTGGCACTGAAGCTTTCTTT.